A selection of T cell receptor beta chains follows, all from one sample in a study of shared clonotypes between healthy human individuals. Using immunoSEQ multiplex PCR, the repertoire was profiled, and TCRdb retains in-frame clones only, with some absent. The sample carries 1.5 million to 2.5 million clones, roughly 94% recorded once. The sequenced sample was naive CD8+ T cells sorted from blood. The receptors shown here come from a man aged 18-30 years in good health. Each CDR3 is given with its conserved first and last residue. D genes are given only for firm matches. Not all rows give a size; the values are once, few, many and, for expanded clones, a class.

abundance,len,j_gene,d_gene,v_gene,CDR3nt,CDR3aa
.,15,TRBJ1-1,TRBD1,TRBV5-8,TGTGCCAGCAGCGACCGGGACAGGGGGTTTACTGAAGCTTTCTTT,CASSDRDRGFTEAFF
.,14,TRBJ2-2,.,TRBV5-5,TGTGCCAGCAGCTCGGGACAAAACACCGGGGAGCTGTTTTTT,CASSSGQNTGELFF
many,15,TRBJ2-1,.,TRBV27,TGTGCCAGCAGTTTAGAGACCCTTCCCTACAATGAGCAGTTCTTC,CASSLETLPYNEQFF
once,9,TRBJ1-2,.,TRBV2,TGTGCCAGCAAGGGTGGCTACACCTTC,CASKGGYTF
.,15,TRBJ1-4,.,TRBV12-1,TGTGCCAGCAGCTTCCAACAGGGGAGAGATGAAAAACTGTTTTTT,CASSFQQGRDEKLFF
.,12,TRBJ2-7,.,TRBV6-5,TGTGCCAGCAGTTACCTCAACTACGAGCAGTACTTC,CASSYLNYEQYF
.,15,TRBJ2-4,.,TRBV7-9,TGTGCCAGCAGCTTAGCGGAGGGGGCCAAAAACATTCAGTACTTC,CASSLAEGAKNIQYF
.,16,TRBJ2-3,TRBD1,TRBV11-2,TGTGCCAGCAGCTTAGATACAGGGGGCGGGACAGATACGCAGTATTTT,CASSLDTGGGTDTQYF
.,14,TRBJ2-7,.,TRBV10-3,TGTGCCATCAGTGAGTCGCACACCAAGTCCGAGCAGTACTTC,CAISESHTKSEQYF
.,15,TRBJ1-1,.,TRBV5-1,TGCGCCAGCAGCTTGGACGGATTGATGAACACTGAAGCTTTCTTT,CASSLDGLMNTEAFF
.,13,TRBJ1-1,.,TRBV4-1,TGCGCCAGCAGTCAGACAGTGAACACTGAAGCTTTCTTT,CASSQTVNTEAFF
.,17,TRBJ2-3,TRBD2,TRBV4-2,TGTGCCAGCAGCCAAGAGGGACTAGCGGGGGTTGTAGATACGCAGTATTTT,CASSQEGLAGVVDTQYF
.,14,TRBJ2-1,TRBD2,TRBV5-8,TGTGCCAGCAGCTTCGGGGGGATAGGAAATGAGCAGTTCTTC,CASSFGGIGNEQFF
.,14,TRBJ2-7,TRBD2,TRBV4-1,TGCGCCAGCAGCCAAGGCGGGAGGGGCTACGAGCAGTACTTC,CASSQGGRGYEQYF
.,13,TRBJ1-2,.,TRBV25-1,TGTGCCAGCAGTGAATTGTCGGGATATGGCTACACCTTC,CASSELSGYGYTF
once,15,TRBJ2-2,.,TRBV27,TGTGCCAGCAGTTTAAGAGGGGCGGGGACCGGGGAGCTGTTTTTT,CASSLRGAGTGELFF
.,16,TRBJ2-7,TRBD2,TRBV4-1,TGCGCCAGCAGCCAAGAAGGGCTAGCGGGGAAGTACGAGCAGTACTTC,CASSQEGLAGKYEQYF
.,13,TRBJ1-5,.,TRBV30,TGTGCCTGGAGCGACATAAGCAATCAGCCCCAGCATTTT,CAWSDISNQPQHF
few,17,TRBJ1-6,.,TRBV7-9,TGTGCCAGCAGCCCCTCATCGGGGAGCTCCTATAATTCACCCCTCCACTTT,CASSPSSGSSYNSPLHF
.,14,TRBJ1-6,.,TRBV7-9,TGTGCCAGCAGCTTTGGGCCAGAGGGTTCACCCCTCCACTTT,CASSFGPEGSPLHF
.,12,TRBJ1-1,.,TRBV28,TGTGCCAGCAGGGGCAGTTACACTGAAGCTTTCTTT,CASRGSYTEAFF
.,15,TRBJ1-3,.,TRBV7-2,TGTGCCAGCAGCTTGGACATGACCTCTGGAAACACCATATATTTT,CASSLDMTSGNTIYF
.,14,TRBJ1-4,.,TRBV6-1,TGTGCCAGCAGTGAAAATCTGGGCGTGGAAAAACTGTTTTTT,CASSENLGVEKLFF
.,14,TRBJ2-1,TRBD2,TRBV27,TGTGCCAGCAGTTGGGGGGAGGGCCTCAATGAGCAGTTCTTC,CASSWGEGLNEQFF
.,16,TRBJ2-5,.,TRBV5-4,TGTGCCAGCAGCTTCTCGGGGGCGGTATCTCAAGAGACCCAGTACTTC,CASSFSGAVSQETQYF
.,17,TRBJ1-4,TRBD1,TRBV7-9,TGTGCCAGCAGCCCCAGGGACAGGGGGCGTATTAATGAAAAACTGTTTTTT,CASSPRDRGRINEKLFF
.,14,TRBJ1-5,.,TRBV27,TGTGCCAGCAGTTTTGGGGCGGGAGGTCAGCCCCAGCATTTT,CASSFGAGGQPQHF
.,14,TRBJ2-2,TRBD2,TRBV12-5,TGTGCTAGTACTGAGACTAGCGGGGCAGGGGAGCTGTTTTTT,CASTETSGAGELFF
.,16,TRBJ1-5,TRBD1,TRBV28,TGTGCCAGCAGTTTAAAAGGACAGGGGGCCTATCAGCCCCAGCATTTT,CASSLKGQGAYQPQHF
.,13,TRBJ1-1,.,TRBV27,TGTGCCAGCAGTTTCACAGGGAACACTGAAGCTTTCTTT,CASSFTGNTEAFF
.,15,TRBJ2-1,TRBD2,TRBV9,TGTGCCAGCACCCGCGGCGCGGGAGGGGTCGATGAGCAGTTCTTC,CASTRGAGGVDEQFF
.,16,TRBJ2-7,TRBD2,TRBV7-7,TGTGCTAGCAGCTTAGCCAGAGGCGGGGGGGCCTACGAGCAGTACTTC,CASSLARGGGAYEQYF
.,14,TRBJ1-1,.,TRBV7-9,TGTGCCAGCAGCTTAGCACAGGGAGTAACTGAAGCTTTCTTT,CASSLAQGVTEAFF
.,15,TRBJ1-1,TRBD1,TRBV7-9,TGTGCCAGCAGCACCCGGACAGGGGAGGCCACTGAAGCTTTCTTT,CASSTRTGEATEAFF
once,14,TRBJ2-5,TRBD1,TRBV5-1,TGCGCCAGCAGCCTGGGACAGGTCATAGAGACCCAGTACTTC,CASSLGQVIETQYF
once,16,TRBJ2-1,TRBD2,TRBV9,TGTGCCAGCAGCGTAGACGCGGGAGGGGCCTACAATGAGCAGTTCTTC,CASSVDAGGAYNEQFF
.,13,TRBJ1-2,.,TRBV28,TGTGCCAGCAGTCAGCCGGCGGGGTATGGCTACACCTTC,CASSQPAGYGYTF
.,13,TRBJ2-7,.,TRBV7-9,TGTGCCAGCAGCCCGATTTGGACTATCGAGCAGTACTTC,CASSPIWTIEQYF
.,14,TRBJ2-7,.,TRBV29-1,TGCAGCGTTGAAGGGACGCAGGGTAGTTACGAGCAGTACTTC,CSVEGTQGSYEQYF
.,13,TRBJ2-7,.,TRBV30,TGTGCCTGGAGTGTAACAGGGTCTGGGGAGCAGTACTTC,CAWSVTGSGEQYF
.,15,TRBJ2-7,.,TRBV5-4,TGTGCCAGCAGCTTGGCTGGGCGGGGATTGAACGAGCAGTACTTC,CASSLAGRGLNEQYF
.,14,TRBJ2-7,.,TRBV5-5,TGTGCCAGCAGCTTCGGGGGGCCGGTTCCCGAGCAGTACTTC,CASSFGGPVPEQYF
.,14,TRBJ1-6,TRBD1,TRBV2,TGTGCCAGCAGTGAACTGGACAGGTCCTCTCCCCTCCACTTT,CASSELDRSSPLHF
.,11,TRBJ2-3,.,TRBV7-9,TGTGCCAGCAGCTTGTTAGATACGCAGTATTTT,CASSLLDTQYF
.,17,TRBJ2-3,.,TRBV14,TGTGCCAGCAGCCTTGCTAGGCGGGGTAGGGGGGTAGATACGCAGTATTTT,CASSLARRGRGVDTQYF
.,13,TRBJ2-7,.,TRBV7-9,TGTGCCAGCACAAACGGCTCCTCCTACGAGCAGTACTTC,CASTNGSSYEQYF
.,15,TRBJ2-1,TRBD2,TRBV6-1,TGTGCCAGCAGTGATGCCAGCGGGGGGGTAAATGAGCAGTTCTTC,CASSDASGGVNEQFF
.,15,TRBJ2-7,.,TRBV6-5,TGTGCCAGCAGGGCAGAAACAGGGCTCTCCTACGAGCAGTACTTC,CASRAETGLSYEQYF
.,15,TRBJ1-1,.,TRBV6-6,TGTGCCAGCGAGGAAATAGGCGGATCCAACACTGAAGCTTTCTTT,CASEEIGGSNTEAFF
.,16,TRBJ1-2,TRBD1,TRBV4-2,TGTGCCAGCAGCCAAGTCCTCGGGACAGGGGGCCAGGGCTACACCTTC,CASSQVLGTGGQGYTF
.,14,TRBJ2-7,.,TRBV25-1,TGTGCCAGCAGTGAACACGGGGTTTGGGGCGAGCAGTACTTC,CASSEHGVWGEQYF
.,15,TRBJ2-7,.,TRBV4-1,TGCGCCAGCAGCCAAGAAACAAGGGGGACCTACGAGCAGTACTTC,CASSQETRGTYEQYF
.,17,TRBJ2-3,TRBD1,TRBV5-1,TGCGCCAGCAGCTTGGACGGACAGGGGACGGAAGCAGATACGCAGTATTTT,CASSLDGQGTEADTQYF
.,14,TRBJ2-2,TRBD2,TRBV28,TGTGCCAGCAGTTTATCGGGGGGAACCGGGGAGCTGTTTTTT,CASSLSGGTGELFF
.,17,TRBJ2-2,TRBD2,TRBV30,TGTGCCTGGAGTGCGGTGGGACTAGCGGGAGGCACCGGGGAGCTGTTTTTT,CAWSAVGLAGGTGELFF
.,15,TRBJ2-1,TRBD1,TRBV10-3,TGTGCCATCAGTGCATCGGGACAGGGTAAGAATGAGCAGTTCTTC,CAISASGQGKNEQFF
.,13,TRBJ1-1,.,TRBV4-3,TGCGCCAGCAGCCACGGGGATAACACTGAAGCTTTCTTT,CASSHGDNTEAFF
once,17,TRBJ1-2,.,TRBV7-9,TGTGCCAGCAGCTTAGGGGCAGCGGGGTTTTCAAACTATGGCTACACCTTC,CASSLGAAGFSNYGYTF
.,13,TRBJ2-7,.,TRBV2,TGTGCCAGCAGAATAAGCCTCTCCTACGAGCAGTACTTC,CASRISLSYEQYF